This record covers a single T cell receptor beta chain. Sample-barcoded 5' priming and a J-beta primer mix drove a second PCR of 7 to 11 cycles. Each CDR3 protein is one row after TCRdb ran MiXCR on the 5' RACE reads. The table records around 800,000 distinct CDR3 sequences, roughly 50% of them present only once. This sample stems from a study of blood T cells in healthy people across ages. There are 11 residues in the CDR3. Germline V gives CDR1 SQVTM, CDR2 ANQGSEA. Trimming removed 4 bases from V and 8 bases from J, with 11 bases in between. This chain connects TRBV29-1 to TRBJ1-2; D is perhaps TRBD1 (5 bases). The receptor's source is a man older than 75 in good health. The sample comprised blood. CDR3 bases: TGCAGCGTTGGGGACCTCTACGGCTACACCTTC. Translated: CSVGDLYGYTF.